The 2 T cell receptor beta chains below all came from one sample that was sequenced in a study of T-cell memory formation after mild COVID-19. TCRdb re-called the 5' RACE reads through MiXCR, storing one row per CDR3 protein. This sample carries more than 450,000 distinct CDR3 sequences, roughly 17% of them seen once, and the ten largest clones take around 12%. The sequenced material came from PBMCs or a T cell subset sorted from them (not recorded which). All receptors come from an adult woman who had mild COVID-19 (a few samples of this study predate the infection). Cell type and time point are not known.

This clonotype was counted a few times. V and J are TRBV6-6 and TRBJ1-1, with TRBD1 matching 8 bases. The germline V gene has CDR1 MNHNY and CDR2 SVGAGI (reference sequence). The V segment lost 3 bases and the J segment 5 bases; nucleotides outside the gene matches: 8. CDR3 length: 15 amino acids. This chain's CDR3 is CASSYDRQGRTEAFF. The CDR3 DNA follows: TGTGCCAGCAGTTATGACAGACAGGGGAGAACTGAAGCTTTCTTT.

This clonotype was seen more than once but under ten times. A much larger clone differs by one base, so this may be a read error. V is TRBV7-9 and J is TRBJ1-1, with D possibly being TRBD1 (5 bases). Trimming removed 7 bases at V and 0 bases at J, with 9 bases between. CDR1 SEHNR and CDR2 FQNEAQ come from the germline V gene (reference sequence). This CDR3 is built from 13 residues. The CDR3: CASTWGVNTEAFF. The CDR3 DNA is TGTGCCAGCACCTGGGGGGTGAACACTGAAGCTTTCTTT.